This TCR beta chain was identified in a study of cytomegalovirus exposure and HLA in healthy donors. Findings of the study overall: Later analysis identified several of the most significant clusters that appeared linked to common viral pathogens. Certain indistinguishable V segments, among them TRBV6-2 and TRBV6-3, were excluded. Rare TCR sequences dominated, though some public TCRs recurred in many donors.

Primers for the PCR totalled 60 Vbeta and 13 Jbeta. Generated by immunoSEQ multiplex PCR, the TCRdb table keeps only in-frame clones and is missing some. This table has about 35,000 clones, 90% to 95% appearing once. For this clone: The target antigen is unknown.

Donors were nominally healthy when sampled, though unrecorded immune exposures were likely. The CDR3 consists of 13 residues. In germline, CDR1 is SGHRS, CDR2 YFSETQ. Germline trimming cut 3 bases from V and 9 bases from J; bases unmatched to any gene: 4. The origin of this receptor is a woman younger than 35 in good health and CMV-seronegative. This chain connects TRBV5-1 to TRBJ2-2, with TRBD2 identical over 8 bases. The sample taken for sequencing was PBMCs. CDR3 bases: TGCGCCAGCAGCTCGACTAGCGTTAGGGAGCTGTTTTTT. It is translated as CASSSTSVRELFF.